This TCR beta chain originates from a study of vaccination effects on CD4 cells after COVID-19. Sequencing was performed with immunoSEQ multiplex PCR; in TCRdb, only in-frame clones are kept and a portion is missing. The table records about 58,000 clones, roughly 80% of them present only once. For this clone: Its antigen remains unknown.

At the end of 9 to 11 days of culture, CD4+ T cells were isolated. The CDR3 is 15 residues long. The V and J ends lost 10 bases and 0 bases, in that order; junction bases with no gene match: 4. CDR1 is MNHEY, CDR2 SVGAGI, per germline. This sequence originates from a human donor who received a COVID-19 vaccine. The sample was CD4+ T cells from PBMCs cultured without peptide, taken before COVID-19 vaccination. The gene calls are TRBV6-5 and TRBJ2-2; 11 bases are shared with TRBD2. CDR3 coding DNA: TGTGCCATCGCGGGACTAGCGGCGAACACCGGGGAGCTGTTTTTT. Its protein is CAIAGLAANTGELFF.